Listed here are 15 T cell receptor beta chains from one sample, sequenced in a study of regulatory T cells in long-lasting Graves disease. With iRepertoire HTBI primers and Arm-PCR of CDR3 regions, TCR beta libraries were built. TCRdb re-called the multiplex PCR reads through MiXCR, storing one row per CDR3 protein. The data hold approximately 540,000 distinct CDR3 sequences, with around 12% observed a single time. Time point indicated: newly diagnosed GD, antithyroid drugs for less than 3 months. The TCR library was made from RNA extracted from PBMCs. This same sample was also part of a study on T cells in Graves' hyperthyroidism and ophthalmopathy.

The material was peripheral blood mononuclear cells (PBMCs), obtained at new diagnosis, from a patient treated with antithyroid drugs. These receptors were collected from a woman in her 30s with Graves disease.

This clonotype turned up a few times. The chain combines TRBV3-1 with TRBJ1-6; TRBD1 might be the D (6 bases). Trimming removed 1 base from V and 8 bases from J, with 9 bases in between. Germline V gene data show CDR1 as LGHDT and CDR2 as YNNKEL (reference sequence). The CDR3 consists of 14 residues. CDR3 residues: CASSQVRGDSPLHF. The CDR3 DNA reads TGTGCCAGCAGCCAAGTTAGGGGGGATTCACCCCTCCACTTT.

Note on this clonotype: A read error is likely here: a far larger clone is one base away. The CDR3 region has the DNA TGTGCCAGCAGTCCTACAGGGGGCGCTTATCACGAGCATTACTTC. Its protein product is CASSPTGGAYHEHYF. The chain links TRBV7-2 to TRBJ2-7; TRBD1 matches 9 bases. CDR3 size: 15 residues. The germline gives CDR1 SGHTA, CDR2 FQGNSA.

This clonotype was counted many times. The chain carries TRBV3-1 and TRBJ2-1, with D hard to call. This CDR3 comprises 18 residues. The V gene lost 0 bases and the J gene lost 3 bases, with 18 bases spanning the gap. Germline CDR1 LGHDT, CDR2 YNNKEL (reference sequence). The CDR3 bases are TGTGCCAGCAGCCAAGAGGCTCCGAGAGACCCTCTCTACAATGAGCAGTTCTTC. The encoded protein is CASSQEAPRDPLYNEQFF.

This clonotype was counted ten times or more. The chain combines TRBV20-1 with TRBJ2-2; the D gene is possibly TRBD1 (6 bases). V was shortened by 4 bases and J by 2 bases, with 8 bases between the two germline ends. The CDR3 runs to 13 residues. In germline, CDR1 is DFQATT, CDR2 SNEGSKA (reference sequence). The CDR3 loop is CSAKGQNTGELFF. The CDR3, as DNA: TGCAGTGCTAAGGGACAAAACACCGGGGAGCTGTTTTTT.

This clonotype was observed at least ten times. V usage is TRBV6-1 and J usage is TRBJ1-4, with TRBD1 matching 10 bases. Germline trimming cut 4 bases from V and 7 bases from J; bases unmatched to any gene: 12. In germline, CDR1 is MNHNS, CDR2 SASEGT. CDR3 size: 17 residues. This CDR3 reads CASSAWDRGVGVEKLFF. The CDR3 nucleotides are TGTGCCAGCAGTGCGTGGGACAGGGGAGTCGGGGTTGAAAAACTGTTTTTT.

Turning to this clonotype: Just one base apart from a much larger clone, this may be a read error. The chain recombines TRBV6-2 or TRBV6-3 with TRBJ2-7, with D possibly being TRBD1 or TRBD2 (5 bases each). V gave up 5 bases and J gave up 3 bases, with 20 bases separating them. Germline V gives CDR1 MNHEY, CDR2 SVGEGT. CDR3 length: 16 amino acids. The chain's CDR3 is CASSEGPPTPSYEQYF. CDR3 DNA: TGTGCCAGCAGTGAGGGACCTCCCACCCCCAGCTACGAGCAGTACTTC.

This clonotype has at least ten counts. This chain connects TRBV7-2 to TRBJ1-5; D ambiguous. Looked up from germline, CDR1 is SGHTA and CDR2 is FQGNSA. This CDR3 has 13 amino acids. V was cut by 2 bases and J by 5 bases, with 7 bases left in between. CDR3 in amino acids: CASSLNSYQPQHF. DNA for the CDR3: TGTGCCAGCAGCTTAAACAGTTATCAGCCCCAGCATTTT. Based on the CDR3 plus reference TRBV7-2 and TRBJ1-5, the full variable domain is GAGVSQSPSNKVTEKGKDVELRCDPISGHTALYWYRQSLGQGLEFLIYFQGNSAPDKSGLPSDRFSAERTGGSVSTLTIQRTQQEDSAVYLCASSLNSYQPQHFGDGTRLSIL.

This clonotype was seen ten or more times. V gene TRBV27 combines with J gene TRBJ2-1; the D gene is possibly TRBD2 (6 bases). Germline-derived CDR1 and CDR2 are MNHEY and SMNVEV (reference sequence). Deletions cut 6 bases from V and 1 base from J, with 22 bases between. This CDR3 region has 18 residues. CDR3 sequence: CASSRPLGAGTSYNEQFF. In DNA form, the CDR3 reads TGTGCCAGCAGCCGCCCGTTGGGAGCGGGTACTTCCTACAATGAGCAGTTCTTC.

This clonotype was counted at least ten times. J is TRBJ2-3 and V is TRBV29-1; 7 bases are shared with TRBD2. CDR3 length equals 13 residues. J was trimmed by 2 bases and V by 6 bases; bases with no gene match: 5. Germline V CDR1 and CDR2: SQVTM, ANQGSEA. DNA for the CDR3: TGCAGCGTGGGGGGGTCCTACACAGATACGCAGTATTTT. Its protein product is CSVGGSYTDTQYF.

This clonotype occurred many times. V gene TRBV11-2 combines with J gene TRBJ2-3; TRBD1 agrees at 10 bases. The CDR3 is 12 residues long. V was pared by 8 bases and J by 6 bases, with 2 bases of the junction left unmatched. The germline V gene has CDR1 SGHAT and CDR2 FQNNGV. DNA for the CDR3: TGTGCCAGCGGGACAGGGGTTGATACGCAGTATTTT. Translated: CASGTGVDTQYF.

This clonotype was seen repeatedly, ten times or more. The gene calls are TRBV12-3 or TRBV12-4 and TRBJ2-1; D is ambiguous. V was cut by 6 bases and J by 7 bases, with 16 bases left in between. CDR3 length: 14 residues. The CDR3 reads CASRVSLRVNEQFF. The CDR3 coding sequence is TGTGCCAGCAGGGTGTCGCTTAGGGTTAATGAGCAGTTCTTC.

Turning to this clonotype: Given a far larger clone just one base away, this is likely a sequencing read error. The rearrangement uses TRBV7-2 and TRBJ2-7; D not certain. Germline-derived CDR1 and CDR2 are SGHTA and FQGNSA. This CDR3 spans 15 amino acids. With 5 bases removed from V and 0 bases from J, the gap between germline ends came to 14 bases. CDR3 residues: CASSNAELCSYEQYF. CDR3 coding DNA: TGTGCCAGCAGCAACGCTGAGCTTTGCTCCTACGAGCAGTACTTC.

A few counts support this clonotype. Being one base from a much bigger clone, this may be a read error. The chain uses TRBV11-3 and TRBJ2-5, with TRBD2 identical over 7 bases. The CDR3 loop spans 13 amino acids. J lost 9 bases, V lost 2 bases, and 6 bases had no gene match. Germline V gene sequence: CDR1 SGHNT, CDR2 YENEEA. The CDR3 nucleotides read TGTGCCAGCAGCTTACGAGTTCGGGAGGCCCAGTACTTC. Its translation is CASSLRVREAQYF.

The rearrangement uses TRBV27 and TRBJ1-5; D gene uncertain. The CDR3 consists of 14 residues. Trimming took off 6 bases at V and 11 bases at J, with 20 bases between the two ends. Looked up from germline, CDR1 is MNHEY and CDR2 is SMNVEV (reference sequence). CDR3 sequence (DNA): TGTGCCAGCAGCCGGACGGCCGGACGATCAGCCCAGCATTTT. Translating gives CASSRTAGRSAQHF.

This clonotype was observed many times. The gene calls are TRBV19 and TRBJ2-5, with 8 nucleotides matching TRBD2. The J call could be wrong; TRBJ2-1 is a better fit for the DNA end. There are 14 residues in the CDR3. Germline values: CDR1 LNHDA, CDR2 SQIVND (reference sequence). The CDR3 DNA sequence: TGTGCCAGTAGCGGCGGGAGGCCACGGTACGAGCAGTTCTTC. This encodes CASSGGRPRYEQFF.